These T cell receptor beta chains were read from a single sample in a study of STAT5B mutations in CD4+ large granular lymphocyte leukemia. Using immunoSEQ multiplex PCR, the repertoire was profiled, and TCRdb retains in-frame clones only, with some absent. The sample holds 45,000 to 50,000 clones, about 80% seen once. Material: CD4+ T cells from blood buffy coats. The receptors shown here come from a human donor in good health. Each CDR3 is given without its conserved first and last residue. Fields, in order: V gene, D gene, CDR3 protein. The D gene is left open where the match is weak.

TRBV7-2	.	ASSLAREETQY
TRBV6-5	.	ASRHPQGGNQPQH
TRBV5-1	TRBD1	ASSRDRDIQETQY
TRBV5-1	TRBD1	ASSLWGTGGKRNSPLH
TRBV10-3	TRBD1	AISRQGPNTEAF
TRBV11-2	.	ASSLSVSETQY
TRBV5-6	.	ASSLVKRRSGYGYT
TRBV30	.	AWSVRGYEQY
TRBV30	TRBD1	AWGTVHSPLH
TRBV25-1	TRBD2	ASRGFSGAENEQF
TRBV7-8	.	ASSNHSRRGQF
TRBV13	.	ASSPGRKNTEAF
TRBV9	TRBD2	ASSGRTSGGEQY
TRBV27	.	ASSLIGQQETQY